This section outlines one T cell receptor beta chain sequence together with its context. Repertoires were generated with immunoSEQ multiplex PCR, while TCRdb's copy carries only in-frame clones and drops some. The table has around 60,000 clones, roughly 80% seen once; the top ten hold roughly 16%. The sample is drawn from a study of blood T cell repertoires in COVID-19. Study-level information: The study drew acute and convalescent COVID-19 samples from the United States, Italy and Spain. The cDNA or gDNA used as material had been derived from T cells, B-cell-depleted T cells, or PBMCs.

V was pared by 6 bases and J by 7 bases, with 12 bases of the junction left unmatched. The CDR3 has 15 residues. Germline CDR1 reads MNHNY; CDR2 reads SVGAGI (reference sequence). Sequences were obtained from peripheral blood. This sequence originates from a man aged 60-69 years with COVID-19, enrolled during active disease. The gene calls are TRBV6-6 and TRBJ2-7; TRBD2 aligns across 10 bases. Here the CDR3 DNA reads TGTGCCAGCAGGGATAGCGGGGGGTCCCAGGAGGAGCAGTACTTC. Protein sequence: CASRDSGGSQEEQYF.